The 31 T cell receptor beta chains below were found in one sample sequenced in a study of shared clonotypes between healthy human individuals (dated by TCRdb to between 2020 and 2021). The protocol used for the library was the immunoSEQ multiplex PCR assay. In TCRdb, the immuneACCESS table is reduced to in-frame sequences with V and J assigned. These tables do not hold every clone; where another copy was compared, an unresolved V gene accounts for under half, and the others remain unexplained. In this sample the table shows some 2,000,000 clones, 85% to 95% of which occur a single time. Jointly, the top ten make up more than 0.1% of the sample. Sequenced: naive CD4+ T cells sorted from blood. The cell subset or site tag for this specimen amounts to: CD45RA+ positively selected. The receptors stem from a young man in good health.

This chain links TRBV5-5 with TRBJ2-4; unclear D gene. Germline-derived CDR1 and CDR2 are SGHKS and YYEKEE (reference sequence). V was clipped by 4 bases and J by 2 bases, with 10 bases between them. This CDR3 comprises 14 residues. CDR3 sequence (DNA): TGTGCCAGCAGCCCCGGCTTCTCCAAAAACATTCAGTACTTC. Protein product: CASSPGFSKNIQYF.

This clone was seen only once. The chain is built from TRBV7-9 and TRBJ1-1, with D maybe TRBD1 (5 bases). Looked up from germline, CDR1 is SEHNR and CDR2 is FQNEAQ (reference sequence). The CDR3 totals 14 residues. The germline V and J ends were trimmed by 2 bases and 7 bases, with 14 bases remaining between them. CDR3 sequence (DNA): TGTGCCAGCAGCTTATCGGGGGAGACGAGTGAAGCTTTCTTT. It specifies CASSLSGETSEAFF.

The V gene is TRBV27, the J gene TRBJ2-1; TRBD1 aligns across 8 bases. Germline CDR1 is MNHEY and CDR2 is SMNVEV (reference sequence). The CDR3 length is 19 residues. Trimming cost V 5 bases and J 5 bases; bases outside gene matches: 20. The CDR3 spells CASSPGDRTHSLTHNEQFF. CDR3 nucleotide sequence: TGTGCCAGCAGTCCCGGGGACAGGACCCATTCCCTCACCCACAATGAGCAGTTCTTC.

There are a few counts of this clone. The CDR3 DNA is TGTGCCAGCAGGCTGGATAGCGGGGGGTACGAGCAGTACTTC. Translated: CASRLDSGGYEQYF. J is TRBJ2-7 and V is TRBV5-4; 10 bases agree with TRBD2. The J segment lost 4 bases and the V segment lost 5 bases, leaving 6 bases of the junction unmatched. Germline V lookup: CDR1 SGHNT, CDR2 YYREEE (reference sequence). The CDR3 sequence is 14 residues long.

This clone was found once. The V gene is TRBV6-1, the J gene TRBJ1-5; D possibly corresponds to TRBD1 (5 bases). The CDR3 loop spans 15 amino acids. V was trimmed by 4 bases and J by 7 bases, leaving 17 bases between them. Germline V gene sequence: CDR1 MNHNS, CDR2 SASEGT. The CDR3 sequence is CASSGHGAGGQPQHF. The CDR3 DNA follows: TGTGCCAGCAGTGGCCACGGGGCGGGTGGACAGCCCCAGCATTTT.

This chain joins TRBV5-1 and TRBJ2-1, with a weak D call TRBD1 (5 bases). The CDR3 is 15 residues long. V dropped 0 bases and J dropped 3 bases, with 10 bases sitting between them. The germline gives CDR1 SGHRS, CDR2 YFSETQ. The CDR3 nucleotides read TGCGCCAGCAGCTTGGAGGGGCTAATCTACAATGAGCAGTTCTTC. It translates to CASSLEGLIYNEQFF. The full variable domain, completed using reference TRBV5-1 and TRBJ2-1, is KAGVTQTPRYLIKTRGQQVTLSCSPISGHRSVSWYQQTPGQGLQFLFEYFSETQRNKGNFPGRFSGRQFSNSRSEMNVSTLELGDSALYLCASSLEGLIYNEQFFGPGTRLTVL.

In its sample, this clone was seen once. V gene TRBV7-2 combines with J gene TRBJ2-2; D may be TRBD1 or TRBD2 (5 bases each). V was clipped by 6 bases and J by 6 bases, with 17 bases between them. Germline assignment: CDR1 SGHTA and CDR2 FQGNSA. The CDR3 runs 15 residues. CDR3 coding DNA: TGTGCCAGCAGGTCAAGGGGAGATGGCGCCGGGGAGCTGTTTTTT. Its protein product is CASRSRGDGAGELFF.

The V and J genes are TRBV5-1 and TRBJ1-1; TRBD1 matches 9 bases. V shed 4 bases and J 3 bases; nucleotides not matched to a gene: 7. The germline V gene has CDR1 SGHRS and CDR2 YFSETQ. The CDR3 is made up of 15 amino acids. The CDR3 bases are TGCGCCAGCAGCCCGCTCACAGGGGGCGACACTGAAGCTTTCTTT. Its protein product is CASSPLTGGDTEAFF.

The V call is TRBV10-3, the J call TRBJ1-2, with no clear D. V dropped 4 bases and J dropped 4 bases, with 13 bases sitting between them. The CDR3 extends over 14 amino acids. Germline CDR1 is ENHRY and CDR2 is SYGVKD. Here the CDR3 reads CAISADLYVYGYTF. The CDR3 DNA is TGTGCCATCAGTGCCGATCTCTATGTCTATGGCTACACCTTC.

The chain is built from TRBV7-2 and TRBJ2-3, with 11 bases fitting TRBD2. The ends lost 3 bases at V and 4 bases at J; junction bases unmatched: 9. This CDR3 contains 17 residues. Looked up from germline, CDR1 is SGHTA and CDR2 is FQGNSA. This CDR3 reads CASSFKTSGISSDTQYF. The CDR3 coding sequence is TGTGCCAGCAGCTTTAAGACTAGCGGGATATCCTCAGATACGCAGTATTTT. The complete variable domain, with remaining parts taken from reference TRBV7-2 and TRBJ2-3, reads GAGVSQSPSNKVTEKGKDVELRCDPISGHTALYWYRQSLGQGLEFLIYFQGNSAPDKSGLPSDRFSAERTGGSVSTLTIQRTQQEDSAVYLCASSFKTSGISSDTQYFGPGTRLTVL.

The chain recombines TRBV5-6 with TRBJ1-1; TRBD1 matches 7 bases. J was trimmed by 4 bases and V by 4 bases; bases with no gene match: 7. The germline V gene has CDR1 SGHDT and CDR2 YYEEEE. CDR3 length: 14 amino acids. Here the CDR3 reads CASSNRDRPTEAFF. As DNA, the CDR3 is TGTGCCAGCAGCAACCGGGACAGACCCACTGAAGCTTTCTTT.

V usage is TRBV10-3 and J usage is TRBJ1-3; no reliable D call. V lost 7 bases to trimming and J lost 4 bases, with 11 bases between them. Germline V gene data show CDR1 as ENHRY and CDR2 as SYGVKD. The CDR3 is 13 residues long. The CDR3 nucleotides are TGTGCCATCACCCCCCAGTCCGGAAACACCATATATTTT. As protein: CAITPQSGNTIYF.

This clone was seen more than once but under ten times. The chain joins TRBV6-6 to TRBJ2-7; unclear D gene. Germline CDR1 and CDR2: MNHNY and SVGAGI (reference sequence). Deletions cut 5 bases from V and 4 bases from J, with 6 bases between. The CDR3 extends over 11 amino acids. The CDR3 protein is CASSPKYEQYF. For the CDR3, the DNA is TGTGCCAGCAGTCCAAAGTACGAGCAGTACTTC.

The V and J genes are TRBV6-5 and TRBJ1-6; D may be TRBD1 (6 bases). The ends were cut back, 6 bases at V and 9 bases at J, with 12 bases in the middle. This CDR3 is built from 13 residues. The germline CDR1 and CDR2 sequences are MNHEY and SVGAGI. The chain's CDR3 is CASRGQPGSPLHF. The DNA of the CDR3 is TGTGCCAGCAGAGGACAGCCAGGTTCACCCCTCCACTTT.

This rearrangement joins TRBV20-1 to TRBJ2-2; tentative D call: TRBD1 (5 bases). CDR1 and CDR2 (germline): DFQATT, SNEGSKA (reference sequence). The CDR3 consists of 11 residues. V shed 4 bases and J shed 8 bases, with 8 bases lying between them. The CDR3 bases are TGCAGTGCTACCCGGACAGGGGAGCTGTTTTTT. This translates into CSATRTGELFF.

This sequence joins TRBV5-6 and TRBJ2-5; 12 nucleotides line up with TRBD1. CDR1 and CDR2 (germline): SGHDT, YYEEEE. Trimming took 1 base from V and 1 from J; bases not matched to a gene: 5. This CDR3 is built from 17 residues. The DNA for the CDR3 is TGTGCCAGCAGCTTGTTTCCGGGACAGGGGGCCCAAGAGACCCAGTACTTC. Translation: CASSLFPGQGAQETQYF.

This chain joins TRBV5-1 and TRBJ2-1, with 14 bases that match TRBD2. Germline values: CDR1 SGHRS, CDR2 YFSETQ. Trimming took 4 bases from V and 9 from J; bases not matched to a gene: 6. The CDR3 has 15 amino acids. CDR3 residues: CASSPGLAGAIEQFF. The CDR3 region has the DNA TGCGCCAGCAGCCCGGGACTAGCGGGAGCTATTGAGCAGTTCTTC.

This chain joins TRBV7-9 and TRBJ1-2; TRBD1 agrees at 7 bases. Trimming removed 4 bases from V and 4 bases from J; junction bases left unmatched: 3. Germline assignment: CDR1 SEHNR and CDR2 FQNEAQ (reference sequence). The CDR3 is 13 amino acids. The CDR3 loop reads CASSSRDSYGYTF. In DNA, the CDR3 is TGTGCCAGCAGCTCCCGGGACAGCTATGGCTACACCTTC.

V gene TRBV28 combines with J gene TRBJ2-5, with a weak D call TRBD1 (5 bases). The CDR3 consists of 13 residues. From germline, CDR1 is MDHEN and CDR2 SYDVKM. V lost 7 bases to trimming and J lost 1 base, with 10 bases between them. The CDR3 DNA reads TGTGCCAGCATTAGGACACTCCAAGAGACCCAGTACTTC. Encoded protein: CASIRTLQETQYF.

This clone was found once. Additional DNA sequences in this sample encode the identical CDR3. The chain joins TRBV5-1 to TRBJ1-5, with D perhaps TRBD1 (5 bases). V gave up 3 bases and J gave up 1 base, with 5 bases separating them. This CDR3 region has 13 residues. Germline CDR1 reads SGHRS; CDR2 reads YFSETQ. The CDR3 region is CASSWDSNQPQHF. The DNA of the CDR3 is TGCGCCAGCAGCTGGGACAGCAATCAGCCCCAGCATTTT.

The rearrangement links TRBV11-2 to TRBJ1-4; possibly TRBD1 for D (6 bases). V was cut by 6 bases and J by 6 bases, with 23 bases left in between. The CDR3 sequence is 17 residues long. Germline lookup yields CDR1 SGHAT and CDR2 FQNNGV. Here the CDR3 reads CASRRAGAAGGYEKLFF. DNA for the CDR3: TGTGCCAGCAGGAGGGCAGGGGCTGCGGGAGGTTATGAAAAACTGTTTTTT.

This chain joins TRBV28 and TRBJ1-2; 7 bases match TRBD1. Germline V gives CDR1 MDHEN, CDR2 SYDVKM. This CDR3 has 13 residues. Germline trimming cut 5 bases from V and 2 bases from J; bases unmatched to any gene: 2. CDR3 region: CASSGTENYGYTF. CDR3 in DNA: TGTGCCAGCAGTGGGACAGAGAACTATGGCTACACCTTC.

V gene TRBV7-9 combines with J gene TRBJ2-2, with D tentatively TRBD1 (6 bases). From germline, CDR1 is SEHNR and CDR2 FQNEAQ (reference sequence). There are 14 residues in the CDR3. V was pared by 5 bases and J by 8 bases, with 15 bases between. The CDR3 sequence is CASSQIPQGGELFF. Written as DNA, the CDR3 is TGTGCCAGCAGCCAGATCCCACAGGGTGGGGAGCTGTTTTTT.

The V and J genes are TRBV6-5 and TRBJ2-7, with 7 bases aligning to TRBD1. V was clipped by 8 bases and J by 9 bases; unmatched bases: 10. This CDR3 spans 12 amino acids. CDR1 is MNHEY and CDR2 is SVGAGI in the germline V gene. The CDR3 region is CASGYRGRAQYF. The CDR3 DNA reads TGTGCCAGCGGATACAGGGGTAGAGCGCAGTACTTC.

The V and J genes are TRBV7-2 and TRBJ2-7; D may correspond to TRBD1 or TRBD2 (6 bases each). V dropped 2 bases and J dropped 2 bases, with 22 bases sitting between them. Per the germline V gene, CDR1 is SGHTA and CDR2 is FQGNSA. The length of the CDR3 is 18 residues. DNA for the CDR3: TGTGCCAGCAGCTTATCCAGGGGACTTTTAATTGGGGCCTACGAGCAGTACTTC. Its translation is CASSLSRGLLIGAYEQYF.

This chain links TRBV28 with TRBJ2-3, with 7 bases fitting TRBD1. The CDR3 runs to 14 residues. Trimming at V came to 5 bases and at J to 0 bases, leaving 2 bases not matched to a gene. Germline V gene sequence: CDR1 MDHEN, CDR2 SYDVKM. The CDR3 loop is CASSRDSSTDTQYF. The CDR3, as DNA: TGTGCCAGCAGTCGGGACAGTAGCACAGATACGCAGTATTTT.

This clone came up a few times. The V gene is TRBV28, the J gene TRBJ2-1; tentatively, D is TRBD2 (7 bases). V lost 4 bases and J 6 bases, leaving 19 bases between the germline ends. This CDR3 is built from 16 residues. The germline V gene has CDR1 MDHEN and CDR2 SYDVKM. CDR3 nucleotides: TGTGCCAGCAGTTCGCCCGGAGGGGGAGGGGCCAATGAGCAGTTCTTC. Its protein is CASSSPGGGGANEQFF. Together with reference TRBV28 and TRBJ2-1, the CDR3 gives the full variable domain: DVKVTQSSRYLVKRTGEKVFLECVQDMDHENMFWYRQDPGLGLRLIYFSYDVKMKEKGDIPEGYSVSREKKERFSLILESASTNQTSMYLCASSSPGGGGANEQFFGPGTRLTVL.

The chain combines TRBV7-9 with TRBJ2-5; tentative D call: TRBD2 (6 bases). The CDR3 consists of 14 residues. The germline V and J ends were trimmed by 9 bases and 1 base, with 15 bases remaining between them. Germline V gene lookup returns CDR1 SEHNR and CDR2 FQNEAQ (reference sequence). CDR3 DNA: TGTGCCAGTACCGGGTTAGCGGCCCAAGAGACCCAGTACTTC. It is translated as CASTGLAAQETQYF.

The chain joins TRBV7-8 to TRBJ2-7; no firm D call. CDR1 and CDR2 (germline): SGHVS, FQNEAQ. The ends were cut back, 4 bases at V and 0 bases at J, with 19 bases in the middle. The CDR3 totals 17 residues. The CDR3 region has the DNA TGTGCCAGCAGCTCACGCCTGGAGAGTCCGAGCTCCTACGAGCAGTACTTC. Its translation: CASSSRLESPSSYEQYF.

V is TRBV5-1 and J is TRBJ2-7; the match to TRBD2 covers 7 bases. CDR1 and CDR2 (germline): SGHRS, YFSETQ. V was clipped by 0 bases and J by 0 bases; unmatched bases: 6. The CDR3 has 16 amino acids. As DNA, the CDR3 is TGCGCCAGCAGCTTGGCGCTAGCGGAGAGCTCCTACGAGCAGTACTTC. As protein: CASSLALAESSYEQYF.

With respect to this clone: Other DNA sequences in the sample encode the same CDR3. CDR3 nucleotide sequence: TGTGCCAGCAGCTTAATTGGCGGAGAGACCCAGTACTTC. As protein: CASSLIGGETQYF. The V and J genes are TRBV7-9 and TRBJ2-5; D gene uncertain. From germline, CDR1 is SEHNR and CDR2 FQNEAQ (reference sequence). V was pared by 2 bases and J by 4 bases, with 8 bases between. This CDR3 spans 13 amino acids.